The 31 T cell receptor beta chains given below trace back to one sample, sequenced in a study of T-cell memory formation after mild COVID-19. TCRdb fed the 5' RACE reads into MiXCR, producing one record per CDR3 protein. Among hundreds of thousands of distinct CDR3 sequences, about a fifth were seen once, and the ten largest hold approximately 13%. The sample was PBMCs or a T cell subset sorted from them (not recorded which). The source is an adult woman who had mild COVID-19 (a few samples of this study predate the infection). Cell type and time point are not known.

The chain uses TRBV5-5 and TRBJ2-1, with TRBD1 as a possible D gene (5 bases). V lost 4 bases, J lost 4 bases, and 18 bases lay in between. The CDR3 runs to 16 residues. CDR1 and CDR2 from the germline V gene are SGHKS and YYEKEE (reference sequence). The CDR3 bases are TGTGCCAGCAGCGCCCCGCCCGCGGACATTTACAATGAGCAGTTCTTC. It encodes CASSAPPADIYNEQFF.

In its sample, this clonotype was seen a few times. The rearrangement joins TRBV6-5 to TRBJ2-3; no firm D call. The CDR3 runs 14 residues. Trimming shortened V by 6 bases and J by 2 bases, and 12 bases separated the two germline ends. Germline lookup yields CDR1 MNHEY and CDR2 SVGAGI. CDR3 nucleotide sequence: TGTGCCAGCAGCTATAGAGGCTCCACAGATACGCAGTATTTT. This sequence encodes CASSYRGSTDTQYF.

This rearrangement joins TRBV14 to TRBJ2-2; D might be TRBD2 (5 bases). V was trimmed by 0 bases and J by 4 bases, leaving 9 bases between them. This CDR3 has 15 residues. CDR1 SGHDN and CDR2 FVKESK come from the germline V gene. The CDR3 is CASSQEGSRTGELFF. Written as DNA, the CDR3 is TGTGCCAGCAGCCAAGAGGGGAGTCGCACCGGGGAGCTGTTTTTT. The variable domain in full, with the rest retrieved from reference TRBV14 and TRBJ2-2, is EAGVTQFPSHSVIEKGQTVTLRCDPISGHDNLYWYRRVMGKEIKFLLHFVKESKQDESGMPNNRFLAERTGGTYSTLKVQPAELEDSGVYFCASSQEGSRTGELFFGEGSRLTVL.

This chain joins TRBV18 and TRBJ2-7; TRBD1 agrees at 12 bases. Germline V CDR1 and CDR2: KGHSH, LQKENI. The length of the CDR3 is 14 residues. After removal of 3 bases from V and 7 bases from J, the junction contained 4 bases not matched to a gene. CDR3 nucleotides: TGTGCCAGCTCACCCGGGACAGGGGGCGAAGAGCAGTACTTC. Translating it yields CASSPGTGGEEQYF.

The chain couples TRBV4-3 to TRBJ2-3, with 8 bases aligning to TRBD2. CDR1 is LGHNA and CDR2 is YSLEER in the germline V gene. With V trimmed by 0 bases and J by 3 bases, 11 bases remained unmatched. The CDR3 contains 18 residues. In DNA, the CDR3 is TGCGCCAGCAGCCAAGATCCGCCCCCGGGGGGGCAGACAGATACGCAGTATTTT. It is translated as CASSQDPPPGGQTDTQYF.

This clonotype turned up a few times. The chain recombines TRBV24-1 with TRBJ2-7; 7 nucleotides agree with TRBD1. This CDR3 comprises 13 residues. V was clipped by 10 bases and J by 4 bases; unmatched bases: 9. Germline CDR1 is KGHDR and CDR2 is SFDVKD. The CDR3 DNA sequence: TGTGCCACTGCGGCAGGGGGTATGTACGAGCAGTACTTC. Protein product: CATAAGGMYEQYF.

This clonotype has ten or more counts. The rearrangement links TRBV6-2 or TRBV6-3 to TRBJ2-2; D may be TRBD1 (5 bases). This CDR3 has 14 residues. V shed 2 bases and J shed 5 bases, with 9 bases lying between them. Germline values: CDR1 MNHEY, CDR2 SVGEGT. The CDR3 DNA is TGTGCCAGCAGTTACGGGGCAGAGACCGGGGAGCTGTTTTTT. Translating gives CASSYGAETGELFF.

The chain uses TRBV20-1 and TRBJ2-3, with 11 bases that match TRBD2. This CDR3 is 15 amino acids long. The trim removed 6 bases at V and 4 bases at J, leaving 9 bases unmatched. Germline V gene sequence: CDR1 DFQATT, CDR2 SNEGSKA (reference sequence). The CDR3: CSALTLAGAPDTQYF. The CDR3 DNA is TGCAGTGCCTTAACACTAGCGGGAGCCCCAGATACGCAGTATTTT.

There are a few counts of this clonotype. The V call is TRBV27, the J call TRBJ2-5; 7 nucleotides match TRBD1. This CDR3 region has 13 residues. Germline V lookup: CDR1 MNHEY, CDR2 SMNVEV (reference sequence). The ends lost 5 bases at V and 7 bases at J; junction bases unmatched: 7. CDR3 DNA sequence: TGTGCCAGCAGTCACGGGACAGCCGGGACCCAGTACTTC. The encoded protein is CASSHGTAGTQYF.

The V and J genes are TRBV3-1 and TRBJ1-2; possibly TRBD1 for D (6 bases). With 0 bases removed from V and 4 bases from J, the gap between germline ends came to 15 bases. Germline V lookup: CDR1 LGHDT, CDR2 YNNKEL (reference sequence). CDR3 size: 16 residues. The DNA of the CDR3 is TGTGCCAGCAGCCAAGATCTGGTGAGGGACACCTATGGCTACACCTTC. It translates to CASSQDLVRDTYGYTF.

V usage is TRBV27 and J usage is TRBJ2-7; a weak D match, TRBD1 (5 bases). CDR3 size: 16 residues. Trimming took off 5 bases at V and 5 bases at J, with 22 bases between the two ends. Per the germline V gene, CDR1 is MNHEY and CDR2 is SMNVEV (reference sequence). CDR3 residues: CASSTLEVGRRHEQYF. In nucleotides, the CDR3 is TGTGCCAGCAGTACCCTCGAAGTGGGGCGAAGACACGAGCAGTACTTC.

V usage is TRBV7-3 and J usage is TRBJ2-3; the match to TRBD2 covers 7 bases. Germline loops: CDR1 SGHTA, CDR2 FQGTGA. CDR3 length equals 17 residues. V dropped 5 bases and J dropped 5; count of bases not matched to a gene: 16. The CDR3 sequence: CASSNTPGEGLIDTQYF. CDR3 in DNA: TGTGCCAGCAGCAACACGCCTGGGGAGGGATTGATAGATACGCAGTATTTT.

The rearrangement links TRBV4-1 to TRBJ2-3, with 8 positions matching TRBD2. The J segment lost 2 bases and the V segment lost 1 base, leaving 5 bases of the junction unmatched. This CDR3 region has 16 residues. Germline CDR1 is MGHRA and CDR2 is YSYEKL. The CDR3 loop is CASSQVSGASTDTQYF. The CDR3 DNA sequence: TGCGCCAGCAGCCAAGTTAGCGGGGCTTCCACAGATACGCAGTATTTT.

The table lists this clonotype with a few counts. The J gene is TRBJ2-3, the V gene TRBV27, with 9 positions matching TRBD2. This CDR3 is built from 17 residues. Germline loops: CDR1 MNHEY, CDR2 SMNVEV (reference sequence). With 0 bases clipped from V and 2 bases from J, the junction kept 6 bases outside the gene matches. In nucleotides, the CDR3 is TGTGCCAGCAGTTTATCGGGAGGACTAGCGACCACAGATACGCAGTATTTT. It yields the protein CASSLSGGLATTDTQYF.

The genes are TRBV5-1 and TRBJ2-5; D is undetermined. The CDR3 sequence is 14 residues long. CDR1 and CDR2 (germline): SGHRS, YFSETQ. V shed 0 bases and J shed 3 bases, with 9 bases lying between them. CDR3 in amino acids: CASSLVTREETQYF. Here the CDR3 DNA reads TGCGCCAGCAGCTTGGTAACCCGAGAAGAGACCCAGTACTTC. The whole variable domain, remainder taken from reference TRBV5-1 and TRBJ2-5, is KAGVTQTPRYLIKTRGQQVTLSCSPISGHRSVSWYQQTPGQGLQFLFEYFSETQRNKGNFPGRFSGRQFSNSRSEMNVSTLELGDSALYLCASSLVTREETQYFGPGTRLLVL.

This clonotype was picked up a small number of times. The rearrangement uses TRBV27 and TRBJ1-2; perhaps TRBD1 as D (5 bases). Germline CDR1 and CDR2: MNHEY and SMNVEV (reference sequence). V lost 6 bases to trimming and J lost 4 bases, with 15 bases between them. CDR3 length equals 14 residues. The CDR3, as DNA: TGTGCCAGCAGACCCTTGGGGGAAAGCTATGGCTACACCTTC. Amino acid sequence: CASRPLGESYGYTF.

This chain uses TRBV2 with TRBJ2-1; possible D gene TRBD1, 5 bases. The CDR3 spans 18 residues. Germline loops: CDR1 SNHLY, CDR2 FYNNEI. Trimming stripped 1 base from V and 8 bases from J, with 24 bases between. CDR3 amino acids: CASSEDPPAGSLRYEQFF. The DNA for the CDR3 is TGTGCCAGCAGTGAAGATCCCCCAGCAGGGTCCCTAAGGTATGAGCAGTTCTTC.

This chain links TRBV6-4 with TRBJ2-3, with 9 bases that match TRBD2. The germline gives CDR1 MRHNA, CDR2 SNTAGT. The ends lost 4 bases at V and 5 bases at J; junction bases unmatched: 4. There are 14 residues in the CDR3. The CDR3, as DNA: TGTGCCAGCAGTGGCGTTAGCGGGGGAGATACGCAGTATTTT. Translating it yields CASSGVSGGDTQYF.

This clonotype showed up just a few times. A read error may produce the germline difference seen at one junction end. This chain uses TRBV20-1 with TRBJ1-1; D is unresolved. The germline V gene has CDR1 DFQATT and CDR2 SNEGSKA (reference sequence). This CDR3 region has 11 residues. The CDR3 nucleotides read TGCAGTGCTATGGATAACAGTGAAGCTTTCTTT. Its translation: CSAMDNSEAFF.

The chain joins TRBV30 to TRBJ2-1; TRBD2 agrees at 7 bases. The germline gives CDR1 GTSNPN, CDR2 SVGIG (reference sequence). CDR3 length: 12 residues. The J segment lost 6 bases and the V segment lost 7 bases, leaving 6 bases of the junction unmatched. In DNA, the CDR3 is TGTGCCTCTAACCCGGGGGGCAATGAGCAGTTCTTC. This codes for CASNPGGNEQFF.

The chain joins TRBV12-3 or TRBV12-4 to TRBJ2-2; D call uncertain. The ends were cut back, 2 bases at V and 0 bases at J, with 7 bases in the middle. This CDR3 is 15 amino acids long. The DNA for the CDR3 is TGTGCCAGCAGTTTAACTCGGCCGAACACCGGGGAGCTGTTTTTT. It is translated as CASSLTRPNTGELFF.

The chain links TRBV7-8 to TRBJ2-7; 11 positions agree with TRBD2. Germline CDR1 and CDR2: SGHVS and FQNEAQ. The CDR3 spans 17 residues. V was pared by 5 bases and J by 2 bases, with 11 bases of the junction left unmatched. This CDR3 is CASSETLAGDRPYEQYF. The CDR3 nucleotides are TGTGCCAGCAGCGAAACACTAGCGGGAGACCGCCCCTACGAGCAGTACTTC.

The chain combines TRBV18 with TRBJ2-5, with 14 bases that match TRBD2. CDR1 KGHSH and CDR2 LQKENI come from the germline V gene. V lost 2 bases, J lost 2 bases, and 7 bases stayed unmatched. The CDR3 has 18 amino acids. This CDR3 reads CASSPWGLAGEIQETQYF. CDR3 sequence (DNA): TGTGCCAGCTCACCATGGGGACTAGCGGGGGAGATTCAAGAGACCCAGTACTTC.

This chain links TRBV15 with TRBJ1-5, with D perhaps TRBD1 (5 bases). The germline V gene has CDR1 LNHNV and CDR2 YYDKDF (reference sequence). The V end lost 4 bases, the J end lost 7 bases, and 17 bases lay between the germline ends. CDR3 size: 15 residues. CDR3 residues: CATSNFRGGGQPQHF. In DNA, the CDR3 is TGTGCCACCAGCAACTTTCGCGGGGGAGGGCAGCCCCAGCATTTT.

In its sample, this clonotype was seen a few times. This chain joins TRBV29-1 and TRBJ2-7; a possible D gene is TRBD2 (5 bases). Germline assignment: CDR1 SQVTM and CDR2 ANQGSEA. The CDR3 spans 15 residues. V lost 2 bases and J 0 bases, leaving 14 bases between the germline ends. CDR3 DNA: TGCAGCGTTGAATATTGGGAGAAGACCTCCTACGAGCAGTACTTC. Its translation: CSVEYWEKTSYEQYF.

This clonotype was seen more than once but under ten times. This chain joins TRBV7-9 and TRBJ1-3; possibly TRBD1 for D (5 bases). The CDR3 is made up of 16 amino acids. Germline V gives CDR1 SEHNR, CDR2 FQNEAQ (reference sequence). Trimming took off 3 bases at V and 0 bases at J, with 12 bases between the two ends. CDR3 in DNA: TGTGCCAGCAGCTTCTCGCCAGGGAACTCTGGAAACACCATATATTTT. Its translation: CASSFSPGNSGNTIYF.

As concerns this clonotype: A clone one base away is much larger, so this may be a read error. This sequence joins TRBV20-1 and TRBJ2-1, with TRBD1 matching over 8 bases. The CDR3 spans 13 residues. Germline CDR1 is DFQATT and CDR2 is SNEGSKA (reference sequence). The CDR3 coding sequence is TGCAGTGTGCTTCGACAGGGGTTCAATGATCAGTTCTTC. It yields the protein CSVLRQGFNDQFF.

There are many counts of this clonotype. V usage is TRBV4-1 and J usage is TRBJ2-5; D is possibly TRBD2 (5 bases). The CDR3 runs 16 residues. Germline assignment: CDR1 MGHRA and CDR2 YSYEKL. V was cut by 1 base and J by 1 base, with 13 bases left in between. CDR3 DNA: TGCGCCAGCAGCCAAGGTGAGGGAACTTTCCAAGAGACCCAGTACTTC. This encodes CASSQGEGTFQETQYF.

This clonotype was detected many times. The V gene is TRBV5-1, the J gene TRBJ2-7; D gene unclear. The CDR3 totals 14 residues. CDR1 is SGHRS, CDR2 YFSETQ, per germline. The ends were cut back, 0 bases at V and 0 bases at J, with 7 bases in the middle. Here the CDR3 DNA reads TGCGCCAGCAGCTTGGCGTCAGCCTCCTACGAGCAGTACTTC. This sequence encodes CASSLASASYEQYF.

The rearrangement links TRBV20-1 to TRBJ2-5; 7 positions agree with TRBD2. The V segment lost 4 bases and the J segment 3 bases; nucleotides outside the gene matches: 11. The CDR3 runs to 15 residues. Germline CDR1 is DFQATT and CDR2 is SNEGSKA (reference sequence). For the CDR3, the DNA is TGCAGTGCTAACCTCCGGGGAGGGGCAAAAGAGACCCAGTACTTC. It encodes CSANLRGGAKETQYF.

The chain combines TRBV12-3 or TRBV12-4 with TRBJ2-3; D may match TRBD1 or TRBD2 (5 bases each). V lost 7 bases and J lost 2, with 16 bases in between. This CDR3 has 15 residues. In nucleotides, the CDR3 is TGTGCCAGCACCCCTGGGGCGGGTTACACAGATACGCAGTATTTT. This sequence encodes CASTPGAGYTDTQYF.